The 5 T cell receptor beta chains reported below all come from one sample, sequenced in a study of blood T cell repertoires in COVID-19. Clones were read by immunoSEQ multiplex PCR, and TCRdb kept only the in-frame ones, dropping some. The data show around 620,000 clones, 85% to 90% seen once. The source material was peripheral blood. The receptors here all came from a young woman with acute or convalescent COVID-19.

This clone was counted a few times. The chain is built from TRBV20-1 and TRBJ1-2; D is unclear. Trimming stripped 3 bases from V and 0 bases from J, with 5 bases between. The CDR3 covers 12 residues. The germline CDR1 and CDR2 sequences are DFQATT and SNEGSKA (reference sequence). This chain's CDR3 is CSASLPNYGYTF. The CDR3 nucleotides are TGCAGTGCTAGTCTCCCTAACTATGGCTACACCTTC.

The chain links TRBV30 to TRBJ2-1, with TRBD2 matching over 9 bases. This CDR3 contains 18 residues. Trimming removed 1 base from V and 9 bases from J; junction bases left unmatched: 19. Per the germline V gene, CDR1 is GTSNPN and CDR2 is SVGIG (reference sequence). Here the CDR3 DNA reads TGTGCCTGGAGTGGGGGTCTCTGGGCTAAGCGGGGGGTCCGTGAGCAGTTCTTC. Its protein product is CAWSGGLWAKRGVREQFF.

The chain couples TRBV19 to TRBJ2-7, with TRBD1 matching 10 bases. The germline V gene encodes CDR1 LNHDA and CDR2 SQIVND (reference sequence). With V trimmed by 5 bases and J by 4 bases, 5 bases remained unmatched. The CDR3 covers 14 residues. This CDR3 reads CASSSRDRGYEQYF. For the CDR3, the DNA is TGTGCCAGTAGTTCACGGGACAGGGGATACGAGCAGTACTTC.

The chain has TRBV24-1 and TRBJ2-2, with unresolved D. This CDR3 is 15 amino acids long. V lost 4 bases to trimming and J lost 0 bases, with 8 bases between them. Germline V gives CDR1 KGHDR, CDR2 SFDVKD. The CDR3 DNA sequence: TGTGCCACCAGTGAACACAACCCGAACACCGGGGAGCTGTTTTTT. This sequence encodes CATSEHNPNTGELFF.

This clone was seen only a few times. The J gene is TRBJ1-5, the V gene TRBV18; maybe TRBD1 (6 bases). Per germline, CDR1 KGHSH and CDR2 LQKENI. The CDR3 runs 15 residues. Trimming cost V 3 bases and J 3 bases, with 12 bases left between them. The CDR3 bases are TGTGCCAGCTCACCTACCCGACAGGCCAATCAGCCCCAGCATTTT. Amino acids: CASSPTRQANQPQHF.